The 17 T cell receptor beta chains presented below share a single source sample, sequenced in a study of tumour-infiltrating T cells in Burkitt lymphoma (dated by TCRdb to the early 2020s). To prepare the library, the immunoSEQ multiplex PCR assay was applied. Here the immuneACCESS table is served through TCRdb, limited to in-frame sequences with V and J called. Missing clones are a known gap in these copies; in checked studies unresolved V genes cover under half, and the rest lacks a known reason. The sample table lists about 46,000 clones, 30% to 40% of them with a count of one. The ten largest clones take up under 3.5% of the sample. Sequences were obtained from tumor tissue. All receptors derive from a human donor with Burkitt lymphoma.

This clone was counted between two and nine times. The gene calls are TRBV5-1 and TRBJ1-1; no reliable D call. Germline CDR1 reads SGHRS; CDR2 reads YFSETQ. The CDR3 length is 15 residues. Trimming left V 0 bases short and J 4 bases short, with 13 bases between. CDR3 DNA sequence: TGCGCCAGCAGCTTGGATGTTGGGTACGGCACTGAAGCTTTCTTT. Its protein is CASSLDVGYGTEAFF.

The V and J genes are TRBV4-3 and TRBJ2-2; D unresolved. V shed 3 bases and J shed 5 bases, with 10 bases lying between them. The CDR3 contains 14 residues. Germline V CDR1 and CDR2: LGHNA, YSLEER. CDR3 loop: CASSHGRWTGELFF. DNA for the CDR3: TGCGCCAGCAGCCATGGCCGATGGACCGGGGAGCTGTTTTTT.

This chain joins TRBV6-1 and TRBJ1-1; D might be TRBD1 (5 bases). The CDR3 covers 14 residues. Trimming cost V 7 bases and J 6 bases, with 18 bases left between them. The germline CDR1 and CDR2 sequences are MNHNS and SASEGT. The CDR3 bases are TGTGCCAGCAAGATACGGGGCGCGGGAGCTGAAGCTTTCTTT. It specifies CASKIRGAGAEAFF.

CDR3: CASPSGQGNSANTGELFF. The CDR3 nucleotides are TGTGCCAGTCCATCCGGACAGGGTAATTCGGCGAACACCGGGGAGCTGTTTTTT. The V and J genes are TRBV7-9 and TRBJ2-2, with 8 bases aligning to TRBD1. This CDR3 region has 18 residues. After removal of 9 bases from V and 0 bases from J, the junction contained 15 bases not matched to a gene. CDR1 and CDR2 from the germline V gene are SEHNR and FQNEAQ (reference sequence).

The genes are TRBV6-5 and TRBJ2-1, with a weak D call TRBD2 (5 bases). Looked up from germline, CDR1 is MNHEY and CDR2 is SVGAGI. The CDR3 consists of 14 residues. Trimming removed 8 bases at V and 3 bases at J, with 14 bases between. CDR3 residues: CASRGWEGYNEQFF. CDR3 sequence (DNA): TGTGCCAGCCGGGGTTGGGAAGGCTACAATGAGCAGTTCTTC.

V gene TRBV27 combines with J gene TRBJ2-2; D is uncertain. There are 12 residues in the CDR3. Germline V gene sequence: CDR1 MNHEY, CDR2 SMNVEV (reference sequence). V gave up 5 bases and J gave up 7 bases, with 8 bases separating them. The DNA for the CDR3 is TGTGCCAGCAGTCCCCAGCGCGGGGAGCTGTTTTTT. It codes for CASSPQRGELFF.

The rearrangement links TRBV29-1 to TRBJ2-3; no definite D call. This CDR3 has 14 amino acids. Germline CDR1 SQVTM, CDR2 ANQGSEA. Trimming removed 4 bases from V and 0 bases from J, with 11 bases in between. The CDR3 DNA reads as TGCAGCGTTGGTGACTCACCTAGCACAGATACGCAGTATTTT. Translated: CSVGDSPSTDTQYF.

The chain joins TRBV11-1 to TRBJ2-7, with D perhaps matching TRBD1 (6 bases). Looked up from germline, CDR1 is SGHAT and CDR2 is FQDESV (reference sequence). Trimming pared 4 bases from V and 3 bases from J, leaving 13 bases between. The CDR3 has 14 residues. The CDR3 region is CASSSPGTYYEQYF. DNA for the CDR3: TGTGCCAGCAGCTCCCCCGGGACATACTACGAGCAGTACTTC.

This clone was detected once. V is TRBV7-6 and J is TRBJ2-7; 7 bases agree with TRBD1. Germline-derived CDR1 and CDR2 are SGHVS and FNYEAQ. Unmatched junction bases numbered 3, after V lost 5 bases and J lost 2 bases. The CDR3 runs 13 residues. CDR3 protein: CASSRTGPYEQYF. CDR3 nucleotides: TGTGCCAGCAGCCGGACAGGCCCCTACGAGCAGTACTTC.

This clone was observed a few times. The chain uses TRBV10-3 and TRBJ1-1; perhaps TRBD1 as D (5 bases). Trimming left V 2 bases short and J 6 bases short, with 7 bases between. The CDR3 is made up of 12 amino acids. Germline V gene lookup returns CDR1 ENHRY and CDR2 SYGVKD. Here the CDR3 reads CAISEGDAEAFF. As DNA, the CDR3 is TGTGCCATCAGTGAGGGGGACGCTGAAGCTTTCTTT.

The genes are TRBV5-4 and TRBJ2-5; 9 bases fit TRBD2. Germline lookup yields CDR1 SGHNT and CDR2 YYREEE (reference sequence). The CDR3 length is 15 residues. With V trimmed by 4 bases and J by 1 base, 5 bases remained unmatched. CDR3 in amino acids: CASSRASGAQETQYF. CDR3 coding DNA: TGTGCCAGCAGCCGTGCTAGCGGGGCCCAAGAGACCCAGTACTTC. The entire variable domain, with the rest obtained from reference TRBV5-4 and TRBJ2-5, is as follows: ETGVTQSPTHLIKTRGQQVTLRCSSQSGHNTVSWYQQALGQGPQFIFQYYREEENGRGNFPPRFSGLQFPNYSSELNVNALELDDSALYLCASSRASGAQETQYFGPGTRLLVL.

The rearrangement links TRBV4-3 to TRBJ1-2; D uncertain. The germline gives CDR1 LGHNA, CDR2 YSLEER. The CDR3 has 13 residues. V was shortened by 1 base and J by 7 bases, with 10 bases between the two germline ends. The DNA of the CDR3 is TGCGCCAGCAGCCAAGGTTTGAGGGCTGGCTACACCTTC. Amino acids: CASSQGLRAGYTF.

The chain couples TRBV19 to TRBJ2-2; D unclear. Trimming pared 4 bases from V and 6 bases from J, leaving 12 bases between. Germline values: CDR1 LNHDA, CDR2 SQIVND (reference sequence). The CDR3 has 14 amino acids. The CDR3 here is CASSTVSWAGELFF. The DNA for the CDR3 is TGTGCCAGTAGTACGGTTAGTTGGGCCGGGGAGCTGTTTTTT. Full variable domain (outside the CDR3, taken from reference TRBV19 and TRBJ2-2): DGGITQSPKYLFRKEGQNVTLSCEQNLNHDAMYWYRQDPGQGLRLIYYSQIVNDFQKGDIAEGYSVSREKKESFPLTVTSAQKNPTAFYLCASSTVSWAGELFFGEGSRLTVL.

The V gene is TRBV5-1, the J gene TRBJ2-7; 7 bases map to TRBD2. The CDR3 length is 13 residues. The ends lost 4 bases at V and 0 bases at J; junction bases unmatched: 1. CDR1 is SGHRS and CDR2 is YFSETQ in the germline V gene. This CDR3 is CASSTGGSYEQYF. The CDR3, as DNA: TGCGCCAGCAGCACGGGGGGCTCCTACGAGCAGTACTTC.

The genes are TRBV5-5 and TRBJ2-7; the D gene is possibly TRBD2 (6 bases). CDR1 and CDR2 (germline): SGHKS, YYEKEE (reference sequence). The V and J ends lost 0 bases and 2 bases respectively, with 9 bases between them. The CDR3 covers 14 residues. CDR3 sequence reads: CASSLVGTAYEQYF. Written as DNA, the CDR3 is TGTGCCAGCAGCTTGGTAGGGACTGCCTACGAGCAGTACTTC.

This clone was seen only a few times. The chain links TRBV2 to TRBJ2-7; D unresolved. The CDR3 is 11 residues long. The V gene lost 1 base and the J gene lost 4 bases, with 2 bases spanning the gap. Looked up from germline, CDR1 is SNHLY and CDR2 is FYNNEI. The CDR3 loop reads CASSEVYEQYF. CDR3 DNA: TGTGCCAGCAGTGAAGTGTACGAGCAGTACTTC.

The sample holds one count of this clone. DNA of the CDR3: TGCGCCAGCCGCTCCGAGGTTGGGGGCACAGATACGCAGTATTTT. Protein: CASRSEVGGTDTQYF. The rearrangement joins TRBV4-1 to TRBJ2-3, with unresolved D. V dropped 8 bases and J dropped 1 base, with 16 bases sitting between them. The CDR3 is made up of 15 amino acids. Germline V gives CDR1 MGHRA, CDR2 YSYEKL.